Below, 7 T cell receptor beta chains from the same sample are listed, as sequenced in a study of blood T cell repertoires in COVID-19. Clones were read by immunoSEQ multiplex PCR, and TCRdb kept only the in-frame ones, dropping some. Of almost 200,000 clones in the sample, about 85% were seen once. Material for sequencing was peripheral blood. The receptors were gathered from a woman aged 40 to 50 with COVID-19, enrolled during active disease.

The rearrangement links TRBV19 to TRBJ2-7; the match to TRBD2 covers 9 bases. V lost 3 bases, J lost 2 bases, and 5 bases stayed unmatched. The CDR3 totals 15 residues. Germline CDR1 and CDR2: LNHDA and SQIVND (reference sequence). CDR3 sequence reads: CASSILSSGAYEQYF. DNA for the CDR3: TGTGCCAGTAGTATCCTATCTAGCGGGGCCTACGAGCAGTACTTC.

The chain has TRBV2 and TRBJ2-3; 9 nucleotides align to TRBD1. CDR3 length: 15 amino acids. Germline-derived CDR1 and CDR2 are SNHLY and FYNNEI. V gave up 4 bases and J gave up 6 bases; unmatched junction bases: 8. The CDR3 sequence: CASSAWGQGGDTQYF. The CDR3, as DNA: TGTGCCAGCAGTGCGTGGGGACAGGGAGGGGATACGCAGTATTTT. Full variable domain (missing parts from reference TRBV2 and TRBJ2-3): EPEVTQTPSHQVTQMGQEVILRCVPISNHLYFYWYRQILGQKVEFLVSFYNNEISEKSEIFDDQFSVERPDGSNFTLKIRSTKLEDSAMYFCASSAWGQGGDTQYFGPGTRLTVL.

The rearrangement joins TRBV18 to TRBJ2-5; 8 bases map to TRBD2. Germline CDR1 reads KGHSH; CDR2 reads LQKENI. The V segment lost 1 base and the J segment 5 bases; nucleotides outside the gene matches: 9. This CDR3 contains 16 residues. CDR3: CASSPQPPREGETQYF. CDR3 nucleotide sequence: TGTGCCAGCTCACCACAACCACCTCGGGAGGGGGAGACCCAGTACTTC.

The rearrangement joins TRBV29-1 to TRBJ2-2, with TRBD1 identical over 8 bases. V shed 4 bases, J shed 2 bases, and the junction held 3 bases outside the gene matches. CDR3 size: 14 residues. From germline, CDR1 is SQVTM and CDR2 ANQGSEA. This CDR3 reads CSVGGQANTGELFF. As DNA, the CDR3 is TGCAGCGTTGGGGGACAGGCTAACACCGGGGAGCTGTTTTTT.

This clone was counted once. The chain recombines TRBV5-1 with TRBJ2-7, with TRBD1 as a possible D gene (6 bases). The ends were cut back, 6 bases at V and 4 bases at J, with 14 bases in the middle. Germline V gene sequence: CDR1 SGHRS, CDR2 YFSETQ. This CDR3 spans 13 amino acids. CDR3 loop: CASTGDFPYEQYF. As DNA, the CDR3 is TGCGCCAGCACAGGGGATTTCCCGTACGAGCAGTACTTC.

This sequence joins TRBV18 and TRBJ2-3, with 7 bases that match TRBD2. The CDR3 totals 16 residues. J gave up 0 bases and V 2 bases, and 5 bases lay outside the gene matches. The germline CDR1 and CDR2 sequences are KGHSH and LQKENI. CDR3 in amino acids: CASSPRAGSSTDTQYF. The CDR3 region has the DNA TGTGCCAGCTCACCAAGAGCGGGGTCTAGCACAGATACGCAGTATTTT.

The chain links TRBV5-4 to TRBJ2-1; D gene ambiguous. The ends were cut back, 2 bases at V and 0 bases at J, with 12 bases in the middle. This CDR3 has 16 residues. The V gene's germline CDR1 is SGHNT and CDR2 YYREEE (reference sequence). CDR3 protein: CASSLAFPSSYNEQFF. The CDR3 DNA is TGTGCCAGCAGCTTAGCGTTTCCTAGCTCCTACAATGAGCAGTTCTTC.